A single sample is the source of the 10 T cell receptor beta chains below, sequenced in a study of blood T cell repertoires in COVID-19. The data were produced by immunoSEQ multiplex PCR, yet TCRdb's version contains in-frame clones alone and is incomplete. This table has approximately 460,000 clones, 89% appearing once. Sequencing input: peripheral blood. The source of these receptors is a man younger than 35 with COVID-19, enrolled during active disease.

The chain combines TRBV6-2 or TRBV6-3 with TRBJ2-2; TRBD1 aligns across 8 bases. CDR1 and CDR2 from the germline V gene are MNHEY and SVGEGT. This CDR3 has 17 amino acids. V trimming: 2 bases; J trimming: 2 bases; junction bases outside the gene matches: 7. The CDR3 nucleotides read TGTGCCAGCAGTTACGACAGGGGACAGCCTAACACCGGGGAGCTGTTTTTT. Amino acids: CASSYDRGQPNTGELFF.

V usage is TRBV6-2 or TRBV6-3 and J usage is TRBJ1-2; D not resolved. CDR3 size: 12 residues. The V end was cut by 2 bases, the J end by 14 bases, with 15 bases between. The germline CDR1 and CDR2 sequences are MNHEY and SVGEGT. This CDR3 reads CASSYDAGGFTF. The CDR3 nucleotides are TGTGCCAGCAGTTACGATGCAGGAGGCTTTACCTTC.

V is TRBV5-5 and J is TRBJ1-2; 7 nucleotides align to TRBD1. Germline trimming cut 2 bases from V and 8 bases from J; bases unmatched to any gene: 3. CDR3 length: 12 residues. In germline, CDR1 is SGHKS, CDR2 YYEKEE (reference sequence). The chain's CDR3 is CASSFDRDGYTF. CDR3 nucleotide sequence: TGTGCCAGCAGCTTTGACAGGGACGGCTACACCTTC.

V and J are TRBV27 and TRBJ1-1; D is uncertain. The CDR3 covers 14 residues. CDR1 MNHEY and CDR2 SMNVEV come from the germline V gene (reference sequence). The V and J ends lost 4 bases and 0 bases respectively, with 9 bases between them. The CDR3 region has the DNA TGTGCCAGCAGTTGGGCAGGTATGAACACTGAAGCTTTCTTT. Protein sequence: CASSWAGMNTEAFF.

This sequence joins TRBV6-5 and TRBJ1-1; maybe TRBD1 (5 bases). CDR3 length: 14 amino acids. In germline, CDR1 is MNHEY, CDR2 SVGAGI. Trimming took off 5 bases at V and 4 bases at J, with 14 bases between the two ends. This CDR3 reads CASSPQGWGTEAFF. The CDR3 DNA is TGTGCCAGCAGTCCGCAGGGATGGGGCACTGAAGCTTTCTTT.

V gene TRBV19 combines with J gene TRBJ1-1; D possibly corresponds to TRBD1 (5 bases). V was cut by 5 bases and J by 4 bases, with 17 bases left in between. CDR1 and CDR2 (germline): LNHDA, SQIVND (reference sequence). CDR3 size: 15 residues. The CDR3 is CASSAKVTGSTEAFF. In DNA, the CDR3 is TGTGCCAGTAGTGCGAAGGTAACAGGCTCCACTGAAGCTTTCTTT.

The chain combines TRBV12-5 with TRBJ1-1; TRBD1 is a possible D gene (5 bases). Trimming left V 4 bases short and J 11 bases short, with 14 bases between. This CDR3 is built from 12 residues. Germline-derived CDR1 and CDR2 are LGHNT and FRNRAP. The CDR3 here is CASGSFGHWAFF. The CDR3 nucleotides read TGTGCTAGTGGTTCGTTCGGACATTGGGCTTTCTTT.

The chain links TRBV12-3 or TRBV12-4 to TRBJ2-1; D remains unclear. V dropped 6 bases and J dropped 8 bases, with 8 bases sitting between them. The CDR3 loop spans 11 amino acids. In DNA form, the CDR3 reads TGTGCCAGCAGATTTCGGGATGAGCAGTTCTTC. This encodes CASRFRDEQFF.

This clone was seen once. The gene calls are TRBV12-3 or TRBV12-4 and TRBJ2-2, with unresolved D. Trimming took 1 base from V and 7 from J, leaving 7 bases between them. This CDR3 contains 13 residues. The CDR3 sequence is CASSLGSVGELFF. CDR3 DNA: TGTGCCAGCAGTTTAGGATCGGTCGGGGAGCTGTTTTTT.

The chain couples TRBV19 to TRBJ2-4, with 10 positions matching TRBD1. The V and J ends lost 3 bases and 6 bases, in that order; junction bases with no gene match: 8. The V gene's germline CDR1 is LNHDA and CDR2 SQIVND (reference sequence). This CDR3 comprises 16 residues. The DNA of the CDR3 is TGTGCCAGTAGTATGTTCGGGACAGGGGTGCCAAACATTCAGTACTTC. Translation gives CASSMFGTGVPNIQYF.